The clone carrying this T cell receptor (beta chain) was found many times. Its matching antigen is unknown. These data come from a study of tumor-infiltrating lymphocytes in primary liver carcinoma. Study results and caveats: Tumor-adjacent and tumor-blood pairs overlapped less than tumor region pairs did.

TCR beta cDNA came from about 470 ng total RNA, primed with a constant-region primer. Sequencing libraries for TCR beta derived from three nested multiplex PCR rounds that used slightly modified ARM-PCR. Amplification in the first two PCR rounds was performed using TRBV1-TRBV30 forward primers and a C-beta reverse primer for roughly 9 cycles each. TCRdb independently ran MiXCR on the multiplex PCR reads; one entry per CDR3 protein. The sample includes tens of thousands of distinct CDR3 sequences, approximately 77% of them seen just once. Each 20-30 mg portion of unsorted bulk tissue served as the source for co-extraction of RNA and DNA. The V gene lost 4 bases and the J gene lost 5 bases, with 11 bases spanning the gap. The CDR3 totals 13 residues.

This TCR was recovered from a man in his forties or fifties with primary liver carcinoma and hepatitis B virus infection. Sequenced sample: liver tumor tissue from sampling region 1. As for subset: tumor region T1, superior pole. The rearrangement links TRBV12-3 or TRBV12-4 to TRBJ2-5; D is unresolved. As DNA, the CDR3 is TGTGCCAGCAGTTCGAACGGCCAGGAGACCCAGTACTTC. Protein: CASSSNGQETQYF.